Listed below are T cell receptor beta chains from one sample, sequenced in a study of T cell responses to AZD1222 COVID-19 vaccine. Data came from immunoSEQ multiplex PCR; TCRdb stores just in-frame clones and leaves some out. The table shows more than 100,000 clones, with 91% occurring only once. The specimen was peripheral blood, collected on day 0 of AZD1222 vaccination. Every receptor here comes from an adult in good health. CDR3s include the opening cysteine and the closing phenylalanine or tryptophan. D genes are given only for firm matches. Rows give clone size only sometimes, using once, few, many, or a class for an expanded clone.

clone size,D gene,J gene,V gene,CDR3 protein,CDR3 DNA
NA,NA,TRBJ2-1,TRBV9,CASSVWDGGSYNEQFF,TGTGCCAGCAGCGTATGGGACGGCGGATCCTACAATGAGCAGTTCTTC
NA,NA,TRBJ1-2,TRBV19,CASSIQQTANGYTF,TGTGCCAGTAGTATCCAACAGACAGCCAATGGCTACACCTTC
once,TRBD2,TRBJ2-7,TRBV5-4,CASSLAIEAGVRREQYF,TGTGCCAGCAGCTTGGCCATTGAGGCGGGAGTAAGGCGCGAGCAGTACTTC
NA,TRBD2,TRBJ2-5,TRBV10-3,CAISRGEQETQYF,TGTGCCATCAGTCGGGGGGAACAAGAGACCCAGTACTTC
NA,NA,TRBJ2-5,TRBV6-2/TRBV6-3,CASSYTSTGGETQYF,TGTGCCAGCAGTTATACCTCCACTGGAGGAGAGACCCAGTACTTC
NA,NA,TRBJ1-1,TRBV5-1,CASSLNTLNTEAFF,TGCGCCAGCAGCTTGAACACACTGAACACTGAAGCTTTCTTT
NA,NA,TRBJ2-7,TRBV28,CASSPGGSPYEQYF,TGTGCCAGCAGTCCAGGGGGGTCCCCCTACGAGCAGTACTTC
few,NA,TRBJ1-5,TRBV6-5,CASRKDLGGNQPQHF,TGTGCCAGCCGTAAGGATCTGGGGGGCAATCAGCCCCAGCATTTT
NA,NA,TRBJ2-7,TRBV30,CAWSVPTWVPYEQYF,TGTGCCTGGAGTGTACCGACTTGGGTTCCCTACGAGCAGTACTTC
NA,TRBD1,TRBJ2-3,TRBV4-1,CASSDRGEIDTQYF,TGCGCCAGCAGTGACAGGGGGGAGATAGATACGCAGTATTTT
NA,TRBD2,TRBJ2-7,TRBV7-2,CASSLGTSGSYEQYF,TGTGCCAGCAGCTTAGGGACTAGCGGGAGCTACGAGCAGTACTTC
NA,NA,TRBJ1-3,TRBV6-6,CASSYLPPGNTIYF,TGTGCCAGCAGTTACCTCCCCCCCGGAAACACCATATATTTT
NA,NA,TRBJ1-2,TRBV7-9,CASSLQGEGYTF,TGTGCCAGCAGCTTACAAGGGGAAGGCTACACCTTC
NA,NA,TRBJ1-6,TRBV11-3,CASSLGRNPLHF,TGTGCCAGCAGCTTGGGACGTAACCCCCTCCACTTT
NA,TRBD1,TRBJ1-5,TRBV6-2/TRBV6-3,CASSYSVVSVRGLSNQPQHF,TGTGCCAGCAGTTACTCGGTGGTGTCTGTGAGGGGGCTTAGCAATCAGCCCCAGCATTTT
NA,NA,TRBJ1-4,TRBV3-1/TRBV3-2,CASSQPVAGWNSGEKLFF,TGTGCCAGCAGCCAGCCGGTGGCAGGGTGGAATAGTGGTGAAAAACTGTTTTTT
NA,TRBD2,TRBJ2-1,TRBV6-5,CASTQWREYRGEQFF,TGTGCCAGCACCCAGTGGCGGGAGTATAGGGGTGAGCAGTTCTTC
NA,NA,TRBJ1-6,TRBV19,CASSPSPNSPLHF,TGTGCCAGTAGTCCGAGTCCTAATTCACCCCTCCACTTT
NA,TRBD2,TRBJ2-7,TRBV19,CASSTDGLAGPYEQYF,TGTGCCAGTAGTACCGACGGACTAGCGGGACCCTACGAGCAGTACTTC
once,TRBD1,TRBJ2-1,TRBV5-8,CASSSVGQMPNEQFF,TGTGCCAGCAGCTCCGTGGGACAGATGCCCAATGAGCAGTTCTTC
NA,NA,TRBJ2-6,TRBV7-8,CASSLASGGANVLTF,TGTGCCAGCAGCTTAGCCTCCGGTGGGGCCAACGTCCTGACTTTC
few,TRBD1,TRBJ1-5,TRBV7-8,CASSPSRGGGQPQHF,TGTGCCAGCAGCCCTTCCAGGGGAGGGGGCCAGCCCCAGCATTTT
NA,NA,TRBJ1-2,TRBV10-2,CASSEGGGGYTF,TGCGCCAGCAGTGAGGGAGGGGGTGGCTACACCTTC
NA,TRBD2,TRBJ2-4,TRBV23-1,CASSQSGNFYTKNIQYF,TGCGCCAGCAGTCAAAGCGGGAATTTTTATACCAAAAACATTCAGTACTTC
NA,NA,TRBJ1-1,TRBV7-2,CASSLEGLRNTEAFF,TGTGCCAGCAGCTTAGAAGGGTTGCGGAACACTGAAGCTTTCTTT